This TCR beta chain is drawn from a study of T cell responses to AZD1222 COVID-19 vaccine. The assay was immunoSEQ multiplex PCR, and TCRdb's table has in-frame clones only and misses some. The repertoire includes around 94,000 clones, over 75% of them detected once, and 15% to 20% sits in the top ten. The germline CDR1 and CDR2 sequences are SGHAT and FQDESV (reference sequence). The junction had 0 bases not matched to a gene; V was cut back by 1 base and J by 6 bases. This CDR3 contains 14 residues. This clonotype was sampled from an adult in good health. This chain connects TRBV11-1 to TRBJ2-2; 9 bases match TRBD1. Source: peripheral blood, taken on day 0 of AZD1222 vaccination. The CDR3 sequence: CASSLGQGAGELFF. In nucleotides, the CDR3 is TGTGCCAGCAGCTTAGGACAGGGGGCCGGGGAGCTGTTTTTT.